The following is a T cell receptor (beta chain) sequence with its context. The antigen is not known. This entry belongs to a study of immune cell composition in non-small cell lung cancer. Study results and limitations: Top 10 clone scores and clonality were higher in squamous than adenocarcinoma. Overall clonality, unlike maximal tumour-associated clone frequency, did not predict TIL reactivity. Tumour-associated clones >0.5% occurred in under 40% of adenocarcinomas, about 80% of squamous.

The germline V gene encodes CDR1 LNHDA and CDR2 SQIVND (reference sequence). Trimming took off 4 bases at V and 3 bases at J, with 19 bases between the two ends. The CDR3 spans 16 residues. Method: immunoSEQ multiplex PCR; TCRdb's copy keeps in-frame clones and lacks some. Here the sample spans 11,000 to 15,000 clones, roughly 80% being singletons. Template was genomic DNA from frozen, unsorted single-cell suspensions. The chain links TRBV19 to TRBJ2-7, with TRBD2 as a possible D gene (5 bases). Sequences were obtained from lung tumor tissue. This clonotype was sampled from a human donor with non-small cell lung cancer. The CDR3 coding sequence is TGTGCCAGTAGTACCCGGACTGGGCCTTGGATCTACGAGCAGTACTTC. This gives the protein CASSTRTGPWIYEQYF.